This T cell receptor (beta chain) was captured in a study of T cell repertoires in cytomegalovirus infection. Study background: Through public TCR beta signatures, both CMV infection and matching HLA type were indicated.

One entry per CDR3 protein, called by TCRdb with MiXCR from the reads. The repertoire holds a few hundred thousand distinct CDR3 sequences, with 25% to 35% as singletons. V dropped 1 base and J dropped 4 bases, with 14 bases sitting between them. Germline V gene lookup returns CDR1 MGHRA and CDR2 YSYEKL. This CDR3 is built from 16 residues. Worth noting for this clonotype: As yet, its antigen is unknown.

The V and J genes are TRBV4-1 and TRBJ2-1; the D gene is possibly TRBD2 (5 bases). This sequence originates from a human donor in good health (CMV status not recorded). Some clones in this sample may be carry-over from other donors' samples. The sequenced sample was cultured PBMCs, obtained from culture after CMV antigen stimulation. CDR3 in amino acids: CASSQGRTPSYNEQFF. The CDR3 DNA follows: TGCGCCAGCAGCCAAGGGAGGACCCCATCATACAATGAGCAGTTCTTC.